The rows below give T cell receptor beta chains drawn from one sample of a study of OX40 agonist ivuxolimab in advanced cancers. Assay used: immunoSEQ multiplex PCR; TCRdb lists only in-frame clones, some missing. The sample yields 57,000 or so clones, over 90% seen once. Sample: CD4+ or CD8+ T cells sorted from blood, taken in a trial of the OX40 agonist ivuxolimab. These receptors were obtained from an adult with an advanced solid tumor such as melanoma, head and neck, liver or kidney cancer. Both conserved end residues are part of each CDR3.

J gene: TRBJ2-7; CDR3 length: 16; V gene: TRBV7-9; CDR3 protein: CASSFLALEAPYEQYF
J gene: TRBJ1-1; CDR3 length: 11; V gene: TRBV19; CDR3 protein: CASRFSAEAFF
J gene: TRBJ2-1; CDR3 length: 16; V gene: TRBV9; CDR3 protein: CASSVETSRPDNEQFF
J gene: TRBJ2-7; CDR3 length: 12; V gene: TRBV5-6; CDR3 protein: CASSLGDYEQYF
J gene: TRBJ1-2; CDR3 length: 16; V gene: TRBV6-1; CDR3 protein: CASSEYRTGGSYGYTF
J gene: TRBJ2-6; CDR3 length: 11; V gene: TRBV19; CDR3 protein: CASIGANVLTF
J gene: TRBJ1-3; CDR3 length: 15; V gene: TRBV28; CDR3 protein: CASSPPRGLGNTIYF
J gene: TRBJ1-1; CDR3 length: 13; V gene: TRBV5-4; CDR3 protein: CASSLTVQSEAFF
J gene: TRBJ2-7; CDR3 length: 11; V gene: TRBV19; CDR3 protein: CASSDAYEQYF
J gene: TRBJ2-7; CDR3 length: 14; V gene: TRBV27; CDR3 protein: CASSPTTRGGEQYF
J gene: TRBJ1-5; CDR3 length: 15; V gene: TRBV2; CDR3 protein: CASSVNDDRTQPQHF
J gene: TRBJ1-2; CDR3 length: 15; V gene: TRBV27; CDR3 protein: CASTLYYNSQYGYTF
J gene: TRBJ2-7; CDR3 length: 16; V gene: TRBV7-9; CDR3 protein: CASSLPPSGSSYEQYF
J gene: TRBJ2-5; CDR3 length: 16; V gene: TRBV13; CDR3 protein: CASSLAGWGDRETQYF
J gene: TRBJ2-7; CDR3 length: 14; V gene: TRBV19; CDR3 protein: CASSTIRGFVEQYF
J gene: TRBJ2-5; CDR3 length: 14; V gene: TRBV28; CDR3 protein: CASSTLTTTGPQYF
J gene: TRBJ2-1; CDR3 length: 15; V gene: TRBV4-1; CDR3 protein: CASSPGGVAYNEQFF
J gene: TRBJ1-1; CDR3 length: 13; V gene: TRBV11-3; CDR3 protein: CASGETGNTEAFF
J gene: TRBJ1-2; CDR3 length: 15; V gene: TRBV27; CDR3 protein: CASAGEGVGRYGYTF
J gene: TRBJ2-3; CDR3 length: 17; V gene: TRBV14; CDR3 protein: CASSQDRYRGGTDTQYF
J gene: TRBJ1-1; CDR3 length: 12; V gene: TRBV6-1; CDR3 protein: CASRDMNPEAFF
J gene: TRBJ2-1; CDR3 length: 16; V gene: TRBV28; CDR3 protein: CASSMTPGQGYNEQFF
J gene: TRBJ2-1; CDR3 length: 9; V gene: TRBV6-4; CDR3 protein: CARHGQQFF
J gene: TRBJ2-7; CDR3 length: 15; V gene: TRBV27; CDR3 protein: CASSSPTGSSYEQYF
J gene: TRBJ1-1; CDR3 length: 15; V gene: TRBV6-5; CDR3 protein: CASSYSSRADTEAFF
J gene: TRBJ2-5; CDR3 length: 12; V gene: TRBV29-1; CDR3 protein: CSVGPTEETQYF
J gene: TRBJ1-4; CDR3 length: 15; V gene: TRBV7-9; CDR3 protein: CASSLLGQGNEKLFF
J gene: TRBJ2-7; CDR3 length: 13; V gene: TRBV5-8; CDR3 protein: CASSSDTFYEQYF
J gene: TRBJ2-1; CDR3 length: 9; V gene: TRBV28; CDR3 protein: CAGYNEQFF
J gene: TRBJ2-7; CDR3 length: 15; V gene: TRBV7-9; CDR3 protein: CASSSTLAGTYEQYF
J gene: TRBJ1-2; CDR3 length: 14; V gene: TRBV2; CDR3 protein: CASSPAEGYYGYTF